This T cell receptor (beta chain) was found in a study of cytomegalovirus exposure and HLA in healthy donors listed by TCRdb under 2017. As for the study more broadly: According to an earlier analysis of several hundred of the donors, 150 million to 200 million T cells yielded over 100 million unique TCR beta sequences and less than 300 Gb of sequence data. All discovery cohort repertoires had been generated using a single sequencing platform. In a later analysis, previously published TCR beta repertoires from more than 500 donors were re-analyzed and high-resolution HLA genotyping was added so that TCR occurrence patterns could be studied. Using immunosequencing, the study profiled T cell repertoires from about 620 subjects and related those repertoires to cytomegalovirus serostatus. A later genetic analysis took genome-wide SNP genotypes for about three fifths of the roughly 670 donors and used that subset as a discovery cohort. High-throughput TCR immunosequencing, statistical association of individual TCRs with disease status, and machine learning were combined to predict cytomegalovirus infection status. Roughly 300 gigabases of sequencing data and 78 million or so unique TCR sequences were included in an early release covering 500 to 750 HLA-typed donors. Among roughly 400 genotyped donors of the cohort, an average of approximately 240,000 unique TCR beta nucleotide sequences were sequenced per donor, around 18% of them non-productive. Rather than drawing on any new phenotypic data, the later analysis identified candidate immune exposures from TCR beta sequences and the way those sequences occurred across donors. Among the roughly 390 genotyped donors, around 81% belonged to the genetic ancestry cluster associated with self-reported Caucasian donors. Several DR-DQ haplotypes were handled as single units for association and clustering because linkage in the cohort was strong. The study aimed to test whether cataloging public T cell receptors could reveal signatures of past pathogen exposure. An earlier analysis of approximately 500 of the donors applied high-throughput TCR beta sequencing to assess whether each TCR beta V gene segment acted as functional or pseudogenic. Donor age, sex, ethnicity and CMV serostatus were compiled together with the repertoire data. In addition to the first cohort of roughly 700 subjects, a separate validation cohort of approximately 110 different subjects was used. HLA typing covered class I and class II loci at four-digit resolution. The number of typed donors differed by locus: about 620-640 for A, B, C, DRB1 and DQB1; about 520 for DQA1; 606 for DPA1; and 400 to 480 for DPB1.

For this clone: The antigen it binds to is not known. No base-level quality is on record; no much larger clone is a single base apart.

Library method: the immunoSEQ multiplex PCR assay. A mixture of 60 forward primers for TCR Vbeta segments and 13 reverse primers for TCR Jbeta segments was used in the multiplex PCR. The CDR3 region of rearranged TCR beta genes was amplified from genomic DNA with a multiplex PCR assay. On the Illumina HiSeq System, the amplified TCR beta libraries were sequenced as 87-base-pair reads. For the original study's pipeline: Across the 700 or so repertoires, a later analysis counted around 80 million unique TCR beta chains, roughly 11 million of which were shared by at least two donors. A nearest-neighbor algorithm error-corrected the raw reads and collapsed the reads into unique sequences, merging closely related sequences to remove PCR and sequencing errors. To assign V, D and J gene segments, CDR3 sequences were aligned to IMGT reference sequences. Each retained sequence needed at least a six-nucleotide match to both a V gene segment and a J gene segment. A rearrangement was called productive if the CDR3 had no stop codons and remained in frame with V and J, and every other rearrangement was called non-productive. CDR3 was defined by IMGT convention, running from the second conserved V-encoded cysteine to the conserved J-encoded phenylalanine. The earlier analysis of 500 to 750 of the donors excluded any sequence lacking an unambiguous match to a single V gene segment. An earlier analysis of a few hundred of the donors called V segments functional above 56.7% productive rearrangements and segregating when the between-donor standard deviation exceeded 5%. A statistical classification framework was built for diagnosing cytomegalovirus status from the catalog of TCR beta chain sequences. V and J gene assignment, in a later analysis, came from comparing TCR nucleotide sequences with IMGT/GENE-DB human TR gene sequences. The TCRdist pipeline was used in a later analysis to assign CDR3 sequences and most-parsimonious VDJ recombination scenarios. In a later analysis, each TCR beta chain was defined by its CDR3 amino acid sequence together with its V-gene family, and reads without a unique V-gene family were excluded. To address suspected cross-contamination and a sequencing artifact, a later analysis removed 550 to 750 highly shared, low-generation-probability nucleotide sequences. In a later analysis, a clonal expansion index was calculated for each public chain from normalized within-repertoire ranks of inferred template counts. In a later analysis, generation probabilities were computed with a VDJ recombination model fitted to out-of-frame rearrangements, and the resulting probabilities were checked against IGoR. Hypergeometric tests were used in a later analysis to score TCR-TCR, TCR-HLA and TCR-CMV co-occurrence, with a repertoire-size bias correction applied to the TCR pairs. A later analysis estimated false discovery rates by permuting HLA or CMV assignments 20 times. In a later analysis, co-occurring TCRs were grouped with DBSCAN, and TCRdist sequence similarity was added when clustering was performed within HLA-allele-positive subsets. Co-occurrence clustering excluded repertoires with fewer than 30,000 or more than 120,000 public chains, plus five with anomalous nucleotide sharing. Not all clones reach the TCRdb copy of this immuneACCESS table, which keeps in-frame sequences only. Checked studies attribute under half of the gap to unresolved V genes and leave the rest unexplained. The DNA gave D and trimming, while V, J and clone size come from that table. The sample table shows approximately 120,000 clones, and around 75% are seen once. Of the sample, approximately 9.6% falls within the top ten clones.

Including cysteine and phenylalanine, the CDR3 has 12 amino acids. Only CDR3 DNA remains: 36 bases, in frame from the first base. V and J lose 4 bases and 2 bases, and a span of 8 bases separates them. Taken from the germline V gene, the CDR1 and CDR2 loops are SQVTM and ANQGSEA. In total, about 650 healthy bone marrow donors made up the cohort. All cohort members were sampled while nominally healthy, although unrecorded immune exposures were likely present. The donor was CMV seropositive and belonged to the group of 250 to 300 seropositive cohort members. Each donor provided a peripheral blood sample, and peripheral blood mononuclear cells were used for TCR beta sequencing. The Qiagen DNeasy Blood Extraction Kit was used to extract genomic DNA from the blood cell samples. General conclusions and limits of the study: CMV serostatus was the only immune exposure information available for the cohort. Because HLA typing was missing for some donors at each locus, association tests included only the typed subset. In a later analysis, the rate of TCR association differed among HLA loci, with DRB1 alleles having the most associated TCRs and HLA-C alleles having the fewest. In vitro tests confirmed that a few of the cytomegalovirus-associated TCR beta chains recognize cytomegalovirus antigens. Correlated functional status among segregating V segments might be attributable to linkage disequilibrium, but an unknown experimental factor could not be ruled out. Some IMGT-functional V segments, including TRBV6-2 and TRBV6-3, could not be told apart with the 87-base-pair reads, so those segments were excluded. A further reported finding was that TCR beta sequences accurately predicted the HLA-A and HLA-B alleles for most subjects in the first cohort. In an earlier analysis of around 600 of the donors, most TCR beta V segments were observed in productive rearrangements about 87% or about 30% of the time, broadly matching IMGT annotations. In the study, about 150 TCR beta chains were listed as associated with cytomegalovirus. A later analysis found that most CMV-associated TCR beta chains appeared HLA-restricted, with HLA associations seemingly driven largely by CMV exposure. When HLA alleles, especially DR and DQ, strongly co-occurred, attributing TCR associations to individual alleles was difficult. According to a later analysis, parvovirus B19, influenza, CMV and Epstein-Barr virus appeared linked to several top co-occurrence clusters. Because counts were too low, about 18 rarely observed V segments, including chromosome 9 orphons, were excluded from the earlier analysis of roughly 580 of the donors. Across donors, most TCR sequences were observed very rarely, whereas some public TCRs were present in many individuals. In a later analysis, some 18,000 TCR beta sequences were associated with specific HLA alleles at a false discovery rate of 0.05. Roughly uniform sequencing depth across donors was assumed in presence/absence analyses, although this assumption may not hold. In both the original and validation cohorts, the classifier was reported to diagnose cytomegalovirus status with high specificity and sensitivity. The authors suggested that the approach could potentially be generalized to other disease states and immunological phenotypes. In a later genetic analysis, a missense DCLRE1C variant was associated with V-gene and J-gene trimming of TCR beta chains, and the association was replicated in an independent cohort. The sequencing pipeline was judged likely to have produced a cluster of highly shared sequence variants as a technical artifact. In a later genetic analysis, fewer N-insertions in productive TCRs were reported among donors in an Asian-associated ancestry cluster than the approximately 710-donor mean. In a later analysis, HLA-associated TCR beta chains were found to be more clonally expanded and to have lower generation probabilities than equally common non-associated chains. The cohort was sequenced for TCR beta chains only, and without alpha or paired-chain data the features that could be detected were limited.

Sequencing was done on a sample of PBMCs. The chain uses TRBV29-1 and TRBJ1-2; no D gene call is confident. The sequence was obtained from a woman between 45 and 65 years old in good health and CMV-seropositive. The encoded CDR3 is CSVVRENYGYTF. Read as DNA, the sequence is TGCAGCGTTGTCCGGGAGAACTATGGCTACACCTTC.